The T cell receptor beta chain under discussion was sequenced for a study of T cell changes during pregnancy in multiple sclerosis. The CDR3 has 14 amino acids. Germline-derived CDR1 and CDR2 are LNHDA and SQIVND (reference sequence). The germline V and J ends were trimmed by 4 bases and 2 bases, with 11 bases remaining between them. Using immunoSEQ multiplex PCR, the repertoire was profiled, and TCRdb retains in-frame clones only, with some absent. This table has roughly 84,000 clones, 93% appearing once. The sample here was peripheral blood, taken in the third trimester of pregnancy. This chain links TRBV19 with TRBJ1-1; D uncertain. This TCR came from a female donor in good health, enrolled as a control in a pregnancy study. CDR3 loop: CASSNTRGNTEAFF. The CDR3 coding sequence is TGTGCCAGTAGTAACACCCGAGGAAACACTGAAGCTTTCTTT.